This T cell receptor beta chain appears in the sequencing data of a study of identical twins. A universal primer site was added by template switching, and unique molecular identifiers were carried by the cDNA. TCRdb ran MiXCR on the 5' RACE reads and lists one entry per CDR3 protein. The sample lists approximately 890,000 distinct CDR3 sequences, 12% occurring once. This clonotype was seen ten or more times. Healthy Caucasians, and only they, were the donors. This sample was shared with a second study, whose subject was yellow fever vaccine responses in identical twins.

This TCR was sampled from a woman aged 18-29 years in good health. Sequencing input: PBMCs.

The CDR3 loop is CASSTPPRDPGDTQYF. CDR3 in DNA: TGCGCCAGCAGCACCCCTCCTCGGGATCCCGGGGATACGCAGTATTTT. The chain recombines TRBV4-1 with TRBJ2-3; a possible D gene is TRBD2 (5 bases). Trimming cost V 5 bases and J 6 bases, with 21 bases left between them. Germline V gives CDR1 MGHRA, CDR2 YSYEKL. The CDR3 has 16 residues.